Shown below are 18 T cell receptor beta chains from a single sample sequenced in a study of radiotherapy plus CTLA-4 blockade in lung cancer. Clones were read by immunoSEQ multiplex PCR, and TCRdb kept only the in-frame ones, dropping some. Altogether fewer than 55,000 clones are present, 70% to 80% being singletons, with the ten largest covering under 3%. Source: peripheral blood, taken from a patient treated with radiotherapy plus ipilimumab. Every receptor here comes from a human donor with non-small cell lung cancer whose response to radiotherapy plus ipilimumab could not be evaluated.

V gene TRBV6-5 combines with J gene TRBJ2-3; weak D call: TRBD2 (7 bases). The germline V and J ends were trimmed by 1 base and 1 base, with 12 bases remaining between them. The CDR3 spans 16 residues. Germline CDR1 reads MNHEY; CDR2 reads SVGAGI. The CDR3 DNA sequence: TGTGCCAGCAGTTACTTCACGGGGGGCGGCACAGATACGCAGTATTTT. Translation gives CASSYFTGGGTDTQYF.

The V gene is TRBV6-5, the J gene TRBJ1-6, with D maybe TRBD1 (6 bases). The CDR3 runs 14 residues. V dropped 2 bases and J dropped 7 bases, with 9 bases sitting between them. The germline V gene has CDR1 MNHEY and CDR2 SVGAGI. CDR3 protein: CASSYDRINSPLHF. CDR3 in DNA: TGTGCCAGCAGTTACGACAGGATAAATTCACCCCTCCACTTT.

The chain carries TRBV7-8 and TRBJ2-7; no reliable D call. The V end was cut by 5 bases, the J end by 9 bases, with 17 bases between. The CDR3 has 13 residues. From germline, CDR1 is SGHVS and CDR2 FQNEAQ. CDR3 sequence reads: CASSPSASAGQYF. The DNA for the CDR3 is TGTGCCAGCAGCCCCAGCGCGAGTGCTGGGCAGTACTTC.

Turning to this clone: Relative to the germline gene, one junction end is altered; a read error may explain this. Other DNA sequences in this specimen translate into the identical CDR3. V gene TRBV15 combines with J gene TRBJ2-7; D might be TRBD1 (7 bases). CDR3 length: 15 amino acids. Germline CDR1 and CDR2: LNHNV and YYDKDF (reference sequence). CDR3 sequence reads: CATSRGGGEAYEQYF. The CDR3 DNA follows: TGTGCCACTAGCAGAGGGGGCGGGGAGGCCTACGAGCAGTACTTC.

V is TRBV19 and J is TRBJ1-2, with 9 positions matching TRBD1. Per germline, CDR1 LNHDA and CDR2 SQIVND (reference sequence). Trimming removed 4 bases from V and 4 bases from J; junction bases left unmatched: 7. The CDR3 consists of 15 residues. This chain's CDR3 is CASSRRDRAGYGYTF. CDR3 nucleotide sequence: TGTGCCAGTAGTAGGAGGGACAGGGCGGGCTATGGCTACACCTTC.

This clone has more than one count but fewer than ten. CDR3 in amino acids: CASSITGASNTEAFF. In nucleotides, the CDR3 is TGTGCCAGCAGTATAACAGGGGCCTCTAACACTGAAGCTTTCTTT. The rearrangement uses TRBV28 and TRBJ1-1; 7 bases agree with TRBD1. The CDR3 runs to 15 residues. Germline values: CDR1 MDHEN, CDR2 SYDVKM. V lost 5 bases to trimming and J lost 2 bases; unmatched junction nucleotides: 8.

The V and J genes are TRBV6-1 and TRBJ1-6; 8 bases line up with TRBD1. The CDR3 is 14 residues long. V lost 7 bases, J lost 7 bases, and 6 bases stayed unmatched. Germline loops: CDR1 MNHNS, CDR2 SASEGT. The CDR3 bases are TGTGCCAGCACCGGGGGGACAGGCAATTCACCCCTCCACTTT. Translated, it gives CASTGGTGNSPLHF.

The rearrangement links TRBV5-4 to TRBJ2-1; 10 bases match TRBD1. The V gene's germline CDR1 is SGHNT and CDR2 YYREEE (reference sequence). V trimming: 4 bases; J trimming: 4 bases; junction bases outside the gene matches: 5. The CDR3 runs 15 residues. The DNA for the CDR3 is TGTGCCAGCAGCATGGGACAGGGGATATACAATGAGCAGTTCTTC. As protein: CASSMGQGIYNEQFF. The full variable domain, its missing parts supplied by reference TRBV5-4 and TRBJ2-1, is ETGVTQSPTHLIKTRGQQVTLRCSSQSGHNTVSWYQQALGQGPQFIFQYYREEENGRGNFPPRFSGLQFPNYSSELNVNALELDDSALYLCASSMGQGIYNEQFFGPGTRLTVL.

In DNA, the CDR3 is TGTGCCAGCAGCTCGGGACAGGGACACAATGAGCAGTTCTTC. Its translation: CASSSGQGHNEQFF. This sequence joins TRBV7-3 and TRBJ2-1; 9 bases are shared with TRBD1. CDR3 size: 14 residues. Germline loops: CDR1 SGHTA, CDR2 FQGTGA. V lost 4 bases and J lost 5; bases outside the gene matches: 3.

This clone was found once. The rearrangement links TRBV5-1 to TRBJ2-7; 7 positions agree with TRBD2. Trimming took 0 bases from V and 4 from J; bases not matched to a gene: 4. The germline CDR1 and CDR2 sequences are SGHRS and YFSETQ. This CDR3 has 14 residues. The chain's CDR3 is CASSLAPRGYEQYF. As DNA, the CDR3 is TGCGCCAGCAGCTTGGCACCGCGGGGGTACGAGCAGTACTTC.

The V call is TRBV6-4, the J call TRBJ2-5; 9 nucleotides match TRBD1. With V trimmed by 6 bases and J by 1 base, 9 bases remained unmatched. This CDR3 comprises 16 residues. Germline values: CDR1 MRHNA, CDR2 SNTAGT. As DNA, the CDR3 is TGTGCCAGCAGCATTATCCGGACAGGGGCCCAAGAGACCCAGTACTTC. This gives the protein CASSIIRTGAQETQYF.

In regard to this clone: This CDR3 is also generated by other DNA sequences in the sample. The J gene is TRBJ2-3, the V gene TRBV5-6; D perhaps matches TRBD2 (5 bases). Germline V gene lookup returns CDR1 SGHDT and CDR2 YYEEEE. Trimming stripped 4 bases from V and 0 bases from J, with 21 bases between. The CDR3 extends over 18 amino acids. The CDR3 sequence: CASSLEGSHAPSTDTQYF. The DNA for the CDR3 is TGTGCCAGCAGCCTTGAGGGCAGCCATGCGCCCAGCACAGATACGCAGTATTTT.

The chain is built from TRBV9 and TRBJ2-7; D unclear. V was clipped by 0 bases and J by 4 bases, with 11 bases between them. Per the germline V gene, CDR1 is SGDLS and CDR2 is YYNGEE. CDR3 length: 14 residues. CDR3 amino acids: CASSVAPGAYEQYF. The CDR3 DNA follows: TGTGCCAGCAGCGTAGCCCCCGGAGCTTACGAGCAGTACTTC.

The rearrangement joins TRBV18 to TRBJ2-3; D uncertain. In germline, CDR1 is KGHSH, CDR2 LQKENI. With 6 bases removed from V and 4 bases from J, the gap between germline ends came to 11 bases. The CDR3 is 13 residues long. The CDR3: CASSPARSDTQYF. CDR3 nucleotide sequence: TGTGCCAGCTCGCCTGCTAGGTCAGATACGCAGTATTTT.

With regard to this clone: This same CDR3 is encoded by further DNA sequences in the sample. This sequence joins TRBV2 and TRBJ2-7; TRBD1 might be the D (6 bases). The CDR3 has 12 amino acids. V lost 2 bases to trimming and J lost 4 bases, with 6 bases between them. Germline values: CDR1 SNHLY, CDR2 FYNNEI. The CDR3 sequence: CASSEQGYEQYF. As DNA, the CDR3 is TGTGCCAGCAGTGAACAGGGGTACGAGCAGTACTTC.

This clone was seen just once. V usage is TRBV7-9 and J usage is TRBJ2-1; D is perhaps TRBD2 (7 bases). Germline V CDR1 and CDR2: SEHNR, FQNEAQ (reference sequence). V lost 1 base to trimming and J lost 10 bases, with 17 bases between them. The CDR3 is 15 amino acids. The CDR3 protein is CASSLVAGVTGEQFF. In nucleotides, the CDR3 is TGTGCCAGCAGCTTAGTGGCGGGGGTTACAGGGGAGCAGTTCTTC. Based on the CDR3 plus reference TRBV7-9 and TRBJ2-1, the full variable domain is DTGVSQNPRHKITKRGQNVTFRCDPISEHNRLYWYRQTLGQGPEFLTYFQNEAQLEKSRLLSDRFSAERPKGSFSTLEIQRTEQGDSAMYLCASSLVAGVTGEQFFGPGTRLTVL.

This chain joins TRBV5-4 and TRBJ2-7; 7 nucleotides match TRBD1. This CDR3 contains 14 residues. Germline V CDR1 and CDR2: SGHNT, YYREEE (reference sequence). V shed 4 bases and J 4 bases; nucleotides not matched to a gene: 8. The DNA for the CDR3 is TGTGCCAGCAGCCAGAGGGGACAGTGGTACGAGCAGTACTTC. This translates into CASSQRGQWYEQYF.

This CDR3 reads CASSGHGGDQPQHF. DNA of the CDR3: TGTGCCAGCAGTGGTCATGGGGGGGATCAGCCCCAGCATTTT. This chain joins TRBV9 and TRBJ1-5; weak D call: TRBD1 (5 bases). Germline CDR1 reads SGDLS; CDR2 reads YYNGEE. The CDR3 is made up of 14 amino acids. The V and J ends lost 5 bases and 5 bases respectively, with 14 bases between them. The whole variable domain, remainder taken from reference TRBV9 and TRBJ1-5, is DSGVTQTPKHLITATGQRVTLRCSPRSGDLSVYWYQQSLDQGLQFLIQYYNGEERAKGNILERFSAQQFPDLHSELNLSSLELGDSALYFCASSGHGGDQPQHFGDGTRLSIL.